The 9 T cell receptor beta chains below were found in one sample sequenced in a study of shared clonotypes between healthy human individuals. Terminally differentiated effector memory CD45RA+ cells were excluded by CCR7 positive selection of CD45RO-negative cells. Here immunoSEQ multiplex PCR was the method, and the copy in TCRdb shows in-frame clones only, minus some. Among just over 2,000,000 clones listed, about 95% were seen once. The source material was naive CD8+ T cells sorted from blood. These receptors all come from a young man in good health.

This clone has a single count. V is TRBV4-1 and J is TRBJ2-7; 14 bases fit TRBD2. The CDR3 runs to 20 residues. Germline CDR1 reads MGHRA; CDR2 reads YSYEKL. Trimming took 2 bases from V and 6 from J; bases not matched to a gene: 18. In DNA, the CDR3 is TGCGCCAGCAGCCAAAACGTGGTCCGGGGACTAGCGGGAGAATCAGGCGAGCAGTACTTC. As protein: CASSQNVVRGLAGESGEQYF.

The chain joins TRBV7-9 to TRBJ2-3; 11 bases map to TRBD2. The CDR3 sequence is 16 residues long. With V trimmed by 2 bases and J by 5 bases, 6 bases remained unmatched. Germline lookup yields CDR1 SEHNR and CDR2 FQNEAQ (reference sequence). The CDR3, as DNA: TGTGCCAGCAGCTTACTACTAGCGGGAGTAATAGATACGCAGTATTTT. Protein sequence: CASSLLLAGVIDTQYF.

The chain is built from TRBV2 and TRBJ2-7, with 9 bases fitting TRBD1. Germline CDR1 SNHLY, CDR2 FYNNEI. CDR3 length equals 15 residues. The junction had 11 bases not matched to a gene; V was cut back by 8 bases and J by 3 bases. DNA for the CDR3: TGTGCCAGCGATCGACCTGGACAGGGGATCTACGAGCAGTACTTC. This codes for CASDRPGQGIYEQYF.

This clone was found once. This rearrangement joins TRBV7-6 to TRBJ2-7, with D maybe TRBD1 (5 bases). The CDR3 extends over 15 amino acids. The V gene's germline CDR1 is SGHVS and CDR2 FNYEAQ. V was pared by 5 bases and J by 1 base, with 15 bases between. The DNA of the CDR3 is TGTGCCAGCAGCCCAGAGCTGACAGTTTCCTACGAGCAGTACTTC. It translates to CASSPELTVSYEQYF.

This clone was observed once. The same CDR3 is also encoded by other DNA sequences in this sample. V and J are TRBV27 and TRBJ1-6; D is possibly TRBD1 (6 bases). CDR3 length: 14 residues. Germline V CDR1 and CDR2: MNHEY, SMNVEV (reference sequence). Trimming took 3 bases from V and 7 from J, leaving 10 bases between them. This chain's CDR3 is CASSFRGGNSPLHF. Here the CDR3 DNA reads TGTGCCAGCAGTTTCAGGGGAGGGAATTCACCCCTCCACTTT.

The chain is built from TRBV27 and TRBJ1-5; no definite D call. Deletions cut 3 bases from V and 0 bases from J, with 3 bases between. The germline V gene has CDR1 MNHEY and CDR2 SMNVEV (reference sequence). This CDR3 is 13 amino acids long. The CDR3 DNA sequence: TGTGCCAGCAGTTTTCTTAGCAATCAGCCCCAGCATTTT. Translated: CASSFLSNQPQHF.

Concerning this clone itself: The same CDR3 arises from other DNA sequences in this sample as well. This chain uses TRBV30 with TRBJ2-1; D call uncertain. With 1 base removed from V and 2 bases from J, the gap between germline ends came to 12 bases. Per the germline V gene, CDR1 is GTSNPN and CDR2 is SVGIG (reference sequence). The CDR3 covers 15 residues. The CDR3 DNA reads TGTGCCTGGAGTGACCTGAGTGGCCCCTACAATGAGCAGTTCTTC. It yields the protein CAWSDLSGPYNEQFF.

V usage is TRBV7-8 and J usage is TRBJ2-7; D might be TRBD2 (5 bases). V dropped 5 bases and J dropped 3 bases, with 17 bases sitting between them. Germline values: CDR1 SGHVS, CDR2 FQNEAQ. CDR3 size: 15 residues. The CDR3 spells CASSQDYPQSYEQYF. As DNA, the CDR3 is TGTGCCAGCAGCCAAGACTATCCCCAGAGCTACGAGCAGTACTTC.

The chain recombines TRBV2 with TRBJ2-5, with 9 bases aligning to TRBD2. Germline CDR1 is SNHLY and CDR2 is FYNNEI. The CDR3 runs 15 residues. Trimming removed 1 base from V and 5 bases from J; junction bases left unmatched: 5. CDR3 bases: TGTGCCAGCAGTGAAGTGTCTAGCGGGAAGGAGACCCAGTACTTC. It is translated as CASSEVSSGKETQYF.